Presented here are 5 T cell receptor beta chains from one specimen sequenced in a study of T-cell reconstitution after alpha-beta-depleted transplantation in children. Study conclusions and caveats: A year had passed since transplant, and T-cell counts and diversity by then came mostly from newly produced T cells.

These receptors lack a known antigen. Construction of the TCRbeta library involved unique molecular identifiers. TCRdb analysed the PCR reads with MiXCR anew, one entry per CDR3 protein. The sample consists of some 300,000 distinct CDR3 sequences, about 7.3% of them appearing once. The sequences come from peripheral blood, collected 360 days after TCRalphabeta/CD19-depleted stem cell transplant. The receptor source for this set is a female patient aged 2-9 years who had a stem cell transplant for Fanconi anemia, so the T cells may come from the graft donor.

The rearrangement links TRBV27 to TRBJ1-5; maybe TRBD1 (5 bases). Germline CDR1 is MNHEY and CDR2 is SMNVEV (reference sequence). V lost 5 bases to trimming and J lost 7 bases, with 27 bases between them. The CDR3 length is 18 residues. This chain's CDR3 is CASSPYVPTPGERQPQHF. The CDR3 nucleotides read TGTGCCAGCAGTCCTTATGTCCCGACACCGGGGGAGAGGCAGCCCCAGCATTTT.

This clonotype was counted at least ten times. This rearrangement joins TRBV2 to TRBJ2-2, with TRBD2 matching 9 bases. The V segment lost 1 base and the J segment 2 bases; nucleotides outside the gene matches: 2. The CDR3 contains 16 residues. Germline V CDR1 and CDR2: SNHLY, FYNNEI. The CDR3 is CASSEGLAANTGELFF. The CDR3 region has the DNA TGTGCCAGCAGTGAAGGACTAGCGGCCAACACCGGGGAGCTGTTTTTT.

The J gene is TRBJ2-5, the V gene TRBV6-1, with D unclear. Per the germline V gene, CDR1 is MNHNS and CDR2 is SASEGT. The CDR3 is 16 residues long. Trimming left V 6 bases short and J 3 bases short, with 20 bases between. In nucleotides, the CDR3 is TGTGCCAGCAGCCCTGTTGCCGGATTGAAGGAAGAGACCCAGTACTTC. Translation: CASSPVAGLKEETQYF.

This clonotype was seen a handful of times. The chain couples TRBV7-2 to TRBJ1-5; D uncertain. Germline CDR1 is SGHTA and CDR2 is FQGNSA. Deletions cut 1 base from V and 1 base from J, with 11 bases between. CDR3 size: 16 residues. The CDR3 DNA follows: TGTGCCAGCAGCTTAGTCGGCCGGGGAAGCAATCAGCCCCAGCATTTT. Translation: CASSLVGRGSNQPQHF.

This clonotype was picked up many times. The J gene is TRBJ1-4, the V gene TRBV7-9, with a weak D call TRBD1 (6 bases). The V end lost 3 bases, the J end lost 8 bases, and 19 bases lay between the germline ends. CDR1 SEHNR and CDR2 FQNEAQ come from the germline V gene (reference sequence). This CDR3 spans 16 amino acids. The CDR3, as DNA: TGTGCCAGCAGCTTCATTTTACAGGGAGAGAGCGAAAAACTGTTTTTT. Protein sequence: CASSFILQGESEKLFF.